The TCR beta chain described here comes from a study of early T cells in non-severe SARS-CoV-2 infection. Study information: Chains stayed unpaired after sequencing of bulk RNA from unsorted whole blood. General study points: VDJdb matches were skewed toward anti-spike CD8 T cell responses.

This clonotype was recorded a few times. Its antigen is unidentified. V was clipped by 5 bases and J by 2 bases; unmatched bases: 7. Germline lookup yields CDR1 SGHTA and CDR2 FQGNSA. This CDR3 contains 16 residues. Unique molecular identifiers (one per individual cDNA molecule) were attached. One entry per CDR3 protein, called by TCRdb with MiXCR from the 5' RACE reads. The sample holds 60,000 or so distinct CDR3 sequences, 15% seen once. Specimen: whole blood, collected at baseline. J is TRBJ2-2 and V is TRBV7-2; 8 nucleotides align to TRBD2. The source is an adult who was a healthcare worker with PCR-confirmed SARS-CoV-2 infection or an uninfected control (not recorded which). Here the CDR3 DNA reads TGTGCCAGCAGCCCCGGGGGGGGTTTTAACACCGGGGAGCTGTTTTTT. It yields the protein CASSPGGGFNTGELFF.